The rows below give T cell receptor beta chains drawn from one sample of a study of early stage breast cancer tumors. This table comes from immunoSEQ multiplex PCR, and its TCRdb copy is limited to in-frame clones, with some not included. The sample lists more than 13,000 clones, approximately 80% occurring once. Sequences were obtained from normal breast tissue next to the tumor. All receptors come from a person aged 45 to 59 with breast cancer. Each CDR3 is given without its conserved first and last residue. Each record gives: V gene, J gene, CDR3 protein.

>TRBV11-2|TRBJ1-4
ASSLARFAGSATNEKLF
>TRBV5-5|TRBJ1-2
ASSVSSGGPLYGYT
>TRBV2|TRBJ2-5
ASSESKPGQGKTQY
>TRBV9|TRBJ2-3
ASSGTSGRTDTQY
>TRBV6-5|TRBJ2-3
ASSYVGPTDTQY
>TRBV4-2|TRBJ2-3
ASSQDLPPPDTQY
>TRBV27|TRBJ2-1
ASTVLGGEINEQF
>TRBV4-1|TRBJ2-5
ASSQGAQSFGETQY
>TRBV10-3|TRBJ2-3
ATERREEIDTQY
>TRBV7-2|TRBJ1-5
ASSPDRGQPQH
>TRBV19|TRBJ1-2
ASSTPGTDYGYT
>TRBV28|TRBJ1-2
ASSQGALGYT
>TRBV6-6|TRBJ2-7
ASSYDPPGTAYEQY
>TRBV6-4|TRBJ2-1
ASSSLGGNEQF
>TRBV7-9|TRBJ1-2
ASIGQGNGYT
>TRBV18|TRBJ1-2
ASSPQEDRGRGYT
>TRBV29-1|TRBJ2-1
SVEALAGSSGEQF
>TRBV7-9|TRBJ1-2
ASSRDTAIYGYT
>TRBV28|TRBJ1-1
ASSTQQGNTEAF
>TRBV2|TRBJ1-1
ASSEWVTEAF
>TRBV5-8|TRBJ1-3
ASSLVVILSGNTIY
>TRBV7-8|TRBJ2-1
ASRRPGLAGYEQF